Shown below are 5 T cell receptor beta chains from a single sample sequenced in a study of identifying expanded T cells in peripheral blood. TCRdb's copy holds only in-frame clones and misses some; the assay was immunoSEQ multiplex PCR. The repertoire has 60,000 or so clones, roughly four fifths of them found once; the top ten carry roughly 19%. Sequenced material: blood. Source of these receptors: a person aged 18-70 years in good health.

V is TRBV30 and J is TRBJ2-7; D assignment may be TRBD1 or TRBD2 (6 bases each). Deletions cut 5 bases from V and 2 bases from J, with 7 bases between. CDR1 is GTSNPN and CDR2 is SVGIG in the germline V gene (reference sequence). The CDR3 spans 11 residues. CDR3 in amino acids: CAWGGPYEQYF. The CDR3 nucleotides read TGTGCCTGGGGGGGGCCCTACGAGCAGTACTTC.

V gene TRBV27 combines with J gene TRBJ2-7; 8 positions match TRBD1. The CDR3 extends over 14 amino acids. Unmatched junction bases numbered 6, after V lost 0 bases and J lost 8 bases. In germline, CDR1 is MNHEY, CDR2 SMNVEV (reference sequence). The CDR3 reads CASSLSVAGGKQYF. CDR3 nucleotides: TGTGCCAGCAGTTTATCGGTCGCAGGGGGCAAGCAGTACTTC.

This clone was seen more than once but under ten times. The CDR3: CASRQDRGDNQPQHF. In DNA form, the CDR3 reads TGTGCCAGCAGACAGGACAGGGGAGACAATCAGCCCCAGCATTTT. V is TRBV2 and J is TRBJ1-5, with TRBD1 matching over 9 bases. This CDR3 has 15 amino acids. The V and J ends lost 6 bases and 3 bases, in that order; junction bases with no gene match: 6. Germline V lookup: CDR1 SNHLY, CDR2 FYNNEI.

The chain recombines TRBV4-1 with TRBJ1-1, with 10 bases lining up with TRBD1. Germline V lookup: CDR1 MGHRA, CDR2 YSYEKL. The CDR3 loop spans 20 amino acids. V gave up 3 bases and J gave up 6 bases; unmatched junction bases: 22. The CDR3 sequence: CASSHHRLPGQGIGSPEAFF. The CDR3 DNA reads as TGCGCCAGCAGCCACCACCGATTACCGGGACAGGGGATTGGGAGCCCTGAAGCTTTCTTT.

The chain uses TRBV5-1 and TRBJ1-2; maybe TRBD1 (6 bases). The ends were cut back, 2 bases at V and 4 bases at J, with 12 bases in the middle. The CDR3 contains 14 residues. The germline V gene has CDR1 SGHRS and CDR2 YFSETQ. The CDR3 DNA reads TGCGCCAGCAGCTTAAACAGGGCCCTCTATGGCTACACCTTC. As protein: CASSLNRALYGYTF.